This TCR beta chain derives from a study of T cells expressing NK-cell markers. Overall study: The TCR beta repertoires were obtained from sorted CD3+CD56+NKG2C+, CD3+CD56+NKG2C- and CD3+CD56-NKG2C+ T cells.

TCRdb re-called the 5' RACE reads; every CDR3 protein appears as one record, without DNA. This sample's table has 450,000 to 600,000 distinct CDR3 sequences. This CDR3 contains 15 residues. From germline, CDR1 is MGHDK and CDR2 SYGVNS. Details on this clonotype: The antigen is not known.

Findings and caveats of the study: The CD3+CD56-NKG2C+ fraction was also led by these clonotypes in several donors.

The V and J genes are TRBV25-1 and TRBJ2-3; checking the TCRdb D call of TRBD1 is not possible without DNA. Material: blood T cells: a sorted CD56 or NKG2C T cell subset, CD4+ or CD8+ T cells, or bulk PBMC T cells (not recorded which). This TCR came from a man aged 18 to 35 in good health. This CDR3 reads CASTEMGHYTDTQYF. The variable domain in full, completed from reference TRBV25-1 and TRBJ2-3, reads EADIYQTPRYLVIGTGKKITLECSQTMGHDKMYWYQQDPGMELHLIHYSYGVNSTEKGDLSSESTVSRIRTEHFPLTLESARPSHTSQYLCASTEMGHYTDTQYFGPGTRLTVL.